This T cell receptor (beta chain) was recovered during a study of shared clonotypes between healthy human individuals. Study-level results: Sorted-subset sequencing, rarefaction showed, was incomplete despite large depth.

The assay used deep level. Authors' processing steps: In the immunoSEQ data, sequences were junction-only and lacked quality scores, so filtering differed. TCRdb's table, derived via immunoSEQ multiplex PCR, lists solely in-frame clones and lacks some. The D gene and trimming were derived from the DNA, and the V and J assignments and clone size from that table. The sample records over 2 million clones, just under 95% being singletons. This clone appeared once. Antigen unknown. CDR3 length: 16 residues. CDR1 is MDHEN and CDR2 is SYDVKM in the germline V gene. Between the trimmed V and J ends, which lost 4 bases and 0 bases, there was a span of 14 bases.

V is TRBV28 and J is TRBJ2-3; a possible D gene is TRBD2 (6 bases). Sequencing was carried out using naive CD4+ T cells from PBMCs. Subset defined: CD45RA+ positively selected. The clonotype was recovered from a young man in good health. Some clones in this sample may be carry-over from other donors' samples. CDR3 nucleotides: TGTGCCAGCAGTTCGGTTAGCGGAGCAAGCACAGATACGCAGTATTTT. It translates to CASSSVSGASTDTQYF.